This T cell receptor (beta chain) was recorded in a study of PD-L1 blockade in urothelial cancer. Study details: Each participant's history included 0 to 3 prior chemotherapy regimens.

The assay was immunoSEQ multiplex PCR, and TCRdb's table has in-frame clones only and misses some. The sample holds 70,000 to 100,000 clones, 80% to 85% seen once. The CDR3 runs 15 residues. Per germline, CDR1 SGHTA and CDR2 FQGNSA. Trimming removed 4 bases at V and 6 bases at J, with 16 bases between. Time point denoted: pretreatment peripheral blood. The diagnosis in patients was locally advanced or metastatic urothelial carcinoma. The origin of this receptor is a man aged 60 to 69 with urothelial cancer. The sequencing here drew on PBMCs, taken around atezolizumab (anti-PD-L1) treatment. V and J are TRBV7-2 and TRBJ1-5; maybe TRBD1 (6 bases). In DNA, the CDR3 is TGTGCCAGCAGCTATATAGCAGGGGCCGTTCAGCCCCAGCATTTT. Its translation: CASSYIAGAVQPQHF.